The T cell receptor (beta chain) under discussion was sequenced for a study of T cell responses to AZD1222 COVID-19 vaccine. Notes on the study in general: Clonal diversity was possibly underestimated, and the donors were mostly white British, with more females. Recipients of AZD1222 seropositive at baseline numbered only 6 or 7. Reportedly, nearly half of unique spike TCRs recognized epitopes outside B.1.351/B.1.1.7 mutations.

Worth noting for this clone: Its specificity is not known.

CDR1 and CDR2 from the germline V gene are MNHEY and SVGEGT. The length of the CDR3 is 14 residues. Trimming took 3 bases from V and 4 from J, leaving 10 bases between them. Assay used: immunoSEQ multiplex PCR; TCRdb lists only in-frame clones, some missing. The table shows 150,000 to 160,000 clones, with just over 90% occurring only once. This TCR was sampled from an adult in good health. The chain has TRBV6-2 or TRBV6-3 and TRBJ2-1; D gene ambiguous. The source material was peripheral blood, sampled on day 0 of AZD1222 vaccination. The CDR3 reads CASSYSPDYNEQFF. The CDR3 coding sequence is TGTGCCAGCAGTTATTCTCCGGATTACAATGAGCAGTTCTTC.